This TCR beta chain is drawn from a study of OX40 agonist ivuxolimab in advanced cancers. V lost 3 bases to trimming and J lost 0 bases, with 9 bases between them. CDR1 and CDR2 from the germline V gene are SGHDN and FVKESK. The CDR3 covers 16 residues. Here immunoSEQ multiplex PCR was the method, and the copy in TCRdb shows in-frame clones only, minus some. The table has about 83,000 clones, about 88% seen once. The chain combines TRBV14 with TRBJ1-6, with a tentative D call TRBD1 (5 bases). The material sequenced was CD4+ or CD8+ T cells sorted from blood, taken in a trial of the OX40 agonist ivuxolimab. This receptor was identified in an adult with an advanced solid tumor such as melanoma, head and neck, liver or kidney cancer. The CDR3 bases are TGTGCCAGCAGCCAGGGGCGAAGCTCCTATAATTCACCCCTCCACTTT. Encoded protein: CASSQGRSSYNSPLHF.